The entry below gives a single T cell receptor beta chain sequence along with its context. Its antigen is as yet unknown. A clone one base away is much larger, so this may be a read error. These data come from a study of T cells in Graves' hyperthyroidism and ophthalmopathy. Study conclusions and caveats: Ophthalmopathy, which appeared later, was predicted by the model a median roughly 6.5 months before onset.

Per the germline V gene, CDR1 is SEHNR and CDR2 is FQNEAQ (reference sequence). Unmatched junction bases numbered 7, after V lost 4 bases and J lost 7 bases. The CDR3 extends over 14 amino acids. Amplified TCR beta CDR3 regions derived from RNA transcripts. Carried out on the TCR CDR3, a first-round RT-PCR used the HTBI primer set. TCRdb ran MiXCR on the multiplex PCR reads and lists one entry per CDR3 protein. Of under 350,000 distinct CDR3 sequences in the sample, roughly 15% were seen once. Sequencing was performed on blood. This TCR derives from a woman between 40 and 50 years old with Graves' ophthalmopathy. The rearrangement joins TRBV7-9 to TRBJ1-5; 7 positions match TRBD1. CDR3 loop: CASSSGGAEQPQHF. CDR3 DNA sequence: TGTGCCAGCAGCTCAGGGGGGGCGGAACAGCCCCAGCATTTT.